These 32 T cell receptor beta chains were all obtained from the same sample, sequenced in a study of T cells in localized non-small cell lung cancer. Generated by immunoSEQ multiplex PCR, the TCRdb table keeps only in-frame clones and is missing some. This sample has about 78,000 clones; roughly 81% occur once, and the top ten carry 2.5% to 3%. The specimen was peripheral blood, collected before any cancer treatment. These receptors originate from a man between 40 and 70 years old with stage I lung adenocarcinoma.

V and J are TRBV4-1 and TRBJ1-1; D may be TRBD1 (5 bases). This CDR3 is built from 13 residues. The V gene lost 4 bases and the J gene lost 5 bases, with 11 bases spanning the gap. Germline CDR1 is MGHRA and CDR2 is YSYEKL. The CDR3, as DNA: TGCGCCAGCAGCCCGGGGGGAGGGACTGAAGCTTTCTTT. Its translation is CASSPGGGTEAFF.

The rearrangement uses TRBV10-3 and TRBJ1-5, with 7 bases that match TRBD1. CDR3 length: 18 amino acids. Germline V gene data show CDR1 as ENHRY and CDR2 as SYGVKD. After removal of 10 bases from V and 0 bases from J, the junction contained 18 bases not matched to a gene. Here the CDR3 reads CATLFSCLTGPSNQPQHF. The CDR3 DNA reads TGTGCCACCCTTTTTTCTTGTCTGACAGGGCCTAGCAATCAGCCCCAGCATTTT.

In this sample, this clone turned up once. This chain connects TRBV18 to TRBJ1-5, with D uncertain. Trimming took 3 bases from V and 0 from J, leaving 15 bases between them. The CDR3 contains 17 residues. The germline V gene has CDR1 KGHSH and CDR2 LQKENI. The CDR3 loop reads CASSPDVISYSNQPQHF. CDR3 nucleotides: TGTGCCAGCTCACCGGACGTGATCTCATATAGCAATCAGCCCCAGCATTTT.

The CDR3: CASRRTSAEQFF. The CDR3 nucleotides read TGTGCCAGCAGGCGAACTAGCGCCGAGCAGTTCTTC. V is TRBV6-5 and J is TRBJ2-1; 7 bases match TRBD2. Germline loops: CDR1 MNHEY, CDR2 SVGAGI. This CDR3 has 12 amino acids. The V gene end was trimmed by 6 bases and the J gene end by 10 bases; junction bases not matched to a gene: 6.

This clone occurred a few times. CDR3 amino acids: CASKRLEAMDEQFF. CDR3 in DNA: TGTGCCAGTAAAAGGCTAGAGGCGATGGATGAGCAGTTCTTC. V and J are TRBV19 and TRBJ2-1; no firm D call. The CDR3 is 14 amino acids. Trimming removed 7 bases from V and 8 bases from J, with 18 bases in between. Per the germline V gene, CDR1 is LNHDA and CDR2 is SQIVND (reference sequence). The whole variable domain, filled in from reference TRBV19 and TRBJ2-1, reads DGGITQSPKYLFRKEGQNVTLSCEQNLNHDAMYWYRQDPGQGLRLIYYSQIVNDFQKGDIAEGYSVSREKKESFPLTVTSAQKNPTAFYLCASKRLEAMDEQFFGPGTRLTVL.

The chain joins TRBV28 to TRBJ2-6; unclear D gene. The V end was cut by 3 bases, the J end by 2 bases, with 8 bases between. This CDR3 spans 15 amino acids. Germline V lookup: CDR1 MDHEN, CDR2 SYDVKM. The CDR3 DNA reads as TGTGCCAGCAGTTTCACGGCTGCTGGGGCCAACGTCCTGACTTTC. Translating it yields CASSFTAAGANVLTF.

The chain couples TRBV27 to TRBJ1-1, with 7 bases aligning to TRBD1. CDR3 length: 14 residues. V lost 6 bases and J lost 0; bases outside the gene matches: 4. Germline CDR1 is MNHEY and CDR2 is SMNVEV (reference sequence). This CDR3 reads CASRLTGMNTEAFF. The DNA for the CDR3 is TGTGCCAGCAGACTGACAGGGATGAACACTGAAGCTTTCTTT.

The chain recombines TRBV7-9 with TRBJ1-6; D remains unclear. The germline V gene has CDR1 SEHNR and CDR2 FQNEAQ (reference sequence). There are 15 residues in the CDR3. Deletions cut 5 bases from V and 7 bases from J, with 15 bases between. The CDR3 DNA reads as TGTGCCAGCAGCCAGACGGGCCTGGGGAATTCACCCCTCCACTTT. Translating it yields CASSQTGLGNSPLHF.

The genes are TRBV11-3 and TRBJ2-4; D tentatively fits TRBD1 or TRBD2 (6 bases each). Germline loops: CDR1 SGHNT, CDR2 YENEEA. The CDR3 is 18 residues long. Deletions cut 1 base from V and 1 base from J, with 17 bases between. The CDR3 DNA follows: TGTGCCAGCAGCTTAGCAGGGACCGAAGGGGGGGCCAAAAACATTCAGTACTTC. Its translation: CASSLAGTEGGAKNIQYF.

V usage is TRBV19 and J usage is TRBJ1-4; 9 bases map to TRBD1. Unmatched junction bases numbered 8, after V lost 4 bases and J lost 8 bases. CDR1 and CDR2 from the germline V gene are LNHDA and SQIVND (reference sequence). This CDR3 region has 15 residues. The CDR3 region is CASSTTGTGTEKLFF. The CDR3 bases are TGTGCCAGTAGTACAACCGGGACAGGGACCGAAAAACTGTTTTTT. The variable domain in full, completed from reference TRBV19 and TRBJ1-4, reads DGGITQSPKYLFRKEGQNVTLSCEQNLNHDAMYWYRQDPGQGLRLIYYSQIVNDFQKGDIAEGYSVSREKKESFPLTVTSAQKNPTAFYLCASSTTGTGTEKLFFGSGTQLSVL.

This chain joins TRBV7-8 and TRBJ2-5, with 7 bases that match TRBD2. The germline V gene has CDR1 SGHVS and CDR2 FQNEAQ. V lost 4 bases to trimming and J lost 4 bases; unmatched junction nucleotides: 9. CDR3 length equals 15 residues. CDR3: CASSYRGRVGETQYF. CDR3 DNA: TGTGCCAGCAGCTACCGAGGGAGGGTGGGAGAGACCCAGTACTTC. The full variable domain, in which reference TRBV7-8 and TRBJ2-5 provide the parts outside the CDR3, is GAGVSQSPRYKVAKRGQDVALRCDPISGHVSLFWYQQALGQGPEFLTYFQNEAQLDKSGLPSDRFFAERPEGSVSTLKIQRTQQEDSAVYLCASSYRGRVGETQYFGPGTRLLVL.

The rearrangement joins TRBV2 to TRBJ2-7; 9 nucleotides align to TRBD1. Unmatched junction bases numbered 11, after V lost 6 bases and J lost 2 bases. The CDR3 is 16 amino acids. Germline CDR1 SNHLY, CDR2 FYNNEI. The CDR3, as DNA: TGTGCCAGCAGGGCCAAAACAGGGGGCCTCACCTACGAGCAGTACTTC. Protein product: CASRAKTGGLTYEQYF.

This rearrangement joins TRBV18 to TRBJ1-1; D unresolved. Germline V gene data show CDR1 as KGHSH and CDR2 as LQKENI. Trimming pared 6 bases from V and 3 bases from J, leaving 17 bases between. This CDR3 spans 15 amino acids. CDR3 in DNA: TGTGCCAGCTCCCCAGAGGAGGCTCTGGACACTGAAGCTTTCTTT. Translated: CASSPEEALDTEAFF.

The table lists this clone with a few counts. V and J are TRBV27 and TRBJ2-4; the D gene could be TRBD1 or TRBD2 (6 bases each). The CDR3 covers 15 residues. The V end was cut by 6 bases, the J end by 4 bases, with 16 bases between. Germline-derived CDR1 and CDR2 are MNHEY and SMNVEV (reference sequence). The chain's CDR3 is CASRTLGGEKNIQYF. The DNA for the CDR3 is TGTGCCAGCAGGACGCTGGGGGGCGAGAAAAACATTCAGTACTTC.

This clone was found once. This chain's CDR3 is CASSLGHTQETQYF. The CDR3, as DNA: TGTGCCAGCAGCTTAGGACATACCCAAGAGACCCAGTACTTC. The chain uses TRBV7-9 and TRBJ2-5; D gene ambiguous. The CDR3 spans 14 residues. The V gene's germline CDR1 is SEHNR and CDR2 FQNEAQ (reference sequence). Trimming cost V 1 base and J 1 base, with 7 bases left between them.

The V and J genes are TRBV28 and TRBJ2-1; tentative D call: TRBD2 (7 bases). The CDR3 sequence is 12 residues long. V lost 7 bases and J lost 10, with 14 bases in between. CDR1 and CDR2 from the germline V gene are MDHEN and SYDVKM. For the CDR3, the DNA is TGTGCCAGCAACTCGGGGGGCAGAGAGCAGTTCTTC. Its protein product is CASNSGGREQFF.

The CDR3 region is CASSQGTGGLEQYF. CDR3 coding DNA: TGTGCCAGCAGCCAAGGGACAGGGGGACTCGAGCAGTACTTC. V usage is TRBV14 and J usage is TRBJ2-7, with 10 nucleotides matching TRBD1. In germline, CDR1 is SGHDN, CDR2 FVKESK. V shed 1 base and J 6 bases; nucleotides not matched to a gene: 3. The CDR3 runs to 14 residues.

The sample holds many counts of this clone. V and J are TRBV4-3 and TRBJ2-7, with D perhaps TRBD1 (5 bases). The CDR3 extends over 16 amino acids. Germline V gives CDR1 LGHNA, CDR2 YSLEER. V was pared by 2 bases and J by 2 bases, with 16 bases between. The CDR3 sequence: CASSQFRVSSPYEQYF. The CDR3 nucleotides read TGCGCCAGCAGCCAATTCAGGGTATCAAGCCCCTACGAGCAGTACTTC.

In its sample, this clone was seen once. The chain employs TRBV18 and TRBJ2-2, with TRBD2 matching over 11 bases. Germline CDR1 and CDR2: KGHSH and LQKENI. The CDR3 totals 16 residues. With 8 bases clipped from V and 2 bases from J, the junction kept 7 bases outside the gene matches. The CDR3 DNA reads TGTGCCAGCCGCTCCGGGACTAGCGGTAACACCGGGGAGCTGTTTTTT. Protein product: CASRSGTSGNTGELFF.

This chain joins TRBV13 and TRBJ2-5, with D tentatively TRBD2 (7 bases). Trimming pared 3 bases from V and 5 bases from J, leaving 16 bases between. This CDR3 is built from 15 residues. Germline V gives CDR1 PRHDT, CDR2 FYEKMQ (reference sequence). In DNA, the CDR3 is TGTGCCAGCAGCTTCTCTAAGGGGGGGCAGGAGACCCAGTACTTC. The encoded protein is CASSFSKGGQETQYF.

This chain links TRBV2 with TRBJ1-4; 8 positions match TRBD1. The CDR3 is 14 residues long. V dropped 3 bases and J dropped 7; count of bases not matched to a gene: 4. Germline lookup yields CDR1 SNHLY and CDR2 FYNNEI. The CDR3 region is CASSDGRGREKLFF. The CDR3 DNA sequence: TGTGCCAGCAGTGACGGCAGGGGGCGTGAAAAACTGTTTTTT.

The V call is TRBV9, the J call TRBJ2-6, with TRBD1 as a possible D gene (5 bases). V lost 0 bases to trimming and J lost 1 base, with 17 bases between them. The CDR3 is 19 residues long. Germline V gene sequence: CDR1 SGDLS, CDR2 YYNGEE. The CDR3 reads CASSVVPQVDISGANVLTF. The DNA of the CDR3 is TGTGCCAGCAGCGTAGTTCCACAGGTCGATATATCTGGGGCCAACGTCCTGACTTTC.

V and J are TRBV9 and TRBJ2-7; 7 nucleotides agree with TRBD1. The CDR3 has 14 amino acids. Germline values: CDR1 SGDLS, CDR2 YYNGEE. Germline trimming cut 3 bases from V and 2 bases from J; bases unmatched to any gene: 5. The CDR3 loop reads CASSGTGQAYEQYF. In DNA, the CDR3 is TGTGCCAGCAGCGGGACCGGACAGGCCTACGAGCAGTACTTC. Full variable domain (remainder filled in from reference TRBV9 and TRBJ2-7): DSGVTQTPKHLITATGQRVTLRCSPRSGDLSVYWYQQSLDQGLQFLIQYYNGEERAKGNILERFSAQQFPDLHSELNLSSLELGDSALYFCASSGTGQAYEQYFGPGTRLTVT.

The V call is TRBV19, the J call TRBJ1-5; TRBD1 aligns across 9 bases. The CDR3 runs to 16 residues. The germline CDR1 and CDR2 sequences are LNHDA and SQIVND (reference sequence). Losses at the gene ends were 4 bases for V and 5 bases for J; bases not matched to a gene: 9. CDR3 DNA: TGTGCCAGTAGTAGCACCGACAGGGGGTTTGATCAGCCCCAGCATTTT. Its protein product is CASSSTDRGFDQPQHF.

The chain recombines TRBV7-2 with TRBJ1-2; TRBD1 agrees at 7 bases. The junction had 10 bases not matched to a gene; V was cut back by 5 bases and J by 4 bases. Germline CDR1 and CDR2: SGHTA and FQGNSA. This CDR3 spans 15 amino acids. The DNA for the CDR3 is TGTGCCAGCAGCCGAAACAGGGGTGAGGGCTATGGCTACACCTTC. Translation gives CASSRNRGEGYGYTF.

The chain has TRBV6-5 and TRBJ1-2; a weak D match, TRBD1 (5 bases). This CDR3 contains 14 residues. V lost 6 bases, J lost 5 bases, and 16 bases lay in between. Germline lookup yields CDR1 MNHEY and CDR2 SVGAGI. The CDR3 DNA reads as TGTGCCAGCAGGGGGGACGGTCGGATTTATGGCTACACCTTC. Amino acid sequence: CASRGDGRIYGYTF.

The chain is built from TRBV5-1 and TRBJ1-5; D is perhaps TRBD1 (5 bases). Germline V gene data show CDR1 as SGHRS and CDR2 as YFSETQ. The CDR3 contains 16 residues. The V end was cut by 1 base, the J end by 5 bases, with 16 bases between. The CDR3 reads CASSLTGTPGDQPQHF. The CDR3 coding sequence is TGCGCCAGCAGCTTGACCGGGACCCCGGGCGATCAGCCCCAGCATTTT. Looking up the rest from reference TRBV5-1 and TRBJ1-5 gives the full variable domain: KAGVTQTPRYLIKTRGQQVTLSCSPISGHRSVSWYQQTPGQGLQFLFEYFSETQRNKGNFPGRFSGRQFSNSRSEMNVSTLELGDSALYLCASSLTGTPGDQPQHFGDGTRLSIL.

The J gene is TRBJ2-7, the V gene TRBV11-2, with D unclear. Trimming took 0 bases from V and 4 from J, leaving 10 bases between them. Germline loops: CDR1 SGHAT, CDR2 FQNNGV. The length of the CDR3 is 14 residues. The CDR3 nucleotides are TGTGCCAGCAGCTTAGAGGTCCGGTTTTACGAGCAGTACTTC. Residues: CASSLEVRFYEQYF.

J is TRBJ1-2 and V is TRBV7-9; D might be TRBD1 (6 bases). Trimming took off 5 bases at V and 5 bases at J, with 15 bases between the two ends. This CDR3 comprises 14 residues. CDR1 and CDR2 from the germline V gene are SEHNR and FQNEAQ (reference sequence). The CDR3 spells CASSPGVDYYGYTF. DNA of the CDR3: TGTGCCAGCAGCCCAGGGGTTGATTATTATGGCTACACCTTC.

The J gene is TRBJ1-2, the V gene TRBV7-2; 8 nucleotides agree with TRBD1. Unmatched junction bases numbered 11, after V lost 5 bases and J lost 6 bases. CDR3 length: 15 residues. The germline V gene has CDR1 SGHTA and CDR2 FQGNSA. The chain's CDR3 is CASSTRTGRSDGYTF. CDR3 nucleotide sequence: TGTGCCAGCAGCACGCGGACAGGGAGGTCAGATGGCTACACCTTC.

The chain combines TRBV27 with TRBJ2-5; 7 bases align to TRBD2. The V segment lost 0 bases and the J segment 6 bases; nucleotides outside the gene matches: 10. Germline V lookup: CDR1 MNHEY, CDR2 SMNVEV (reference sequence). The CDR3 is 16 residues long. The CDR3 DNA sequence: TGTGCCAGCAGTTTATCCCCCGGCGGGAGTCACCAGACCCAGTACTTC. Translation gives CASSLSPGGSHQTQYF.

The gene calls are TRBV5-1 and TRBJ1-4; D unresolved. V was cut by 6 bases and J by 2 bases, with 14 bases left in between. The CDR3 runs to 15 residues. The germline CDR1 and CDR2 sequences are SGHRS and YFSETQ. CDR3 sequence (DNA): TGCGCCAGCAAACAGACTCAAGGGACTAATGAAAAACTGTTTTTT. Translated, it gives CASKQTQGTNEKLFF.